One sample yielded the 18 T cell receptor beta chains listed below, sequenced in a study of T cell responses to AZD1222 COVID-19 vaccine. The data were produced by immunoSEQ multiplex PCR, yet TCRdb's version contains in-frame clones alone and is incomplete. The sample gives more than 60,000 clones, roughly 87% of which show up once; approximately 19% is in the top ten. The starting material was peripheral blood, obtained on day 0 of AZD1222 vaccination. The source of these receptors is an adult in good health.

The CDR3 DNA reads TGTGCCAGCAGTGAATCGGTGACTTTAACCGGGGAGCTGTTTTTT. This encodes CASSESVTLTGELFF. The chain uses TRBV6-1 and TRBJ2-2, with D hard to call. The germline V gene has CDR1 MNHNS and CDR2 SASEGT. This CDR3 has 15 residues. Trimming took 2 bases from V and 5 from J, leaving 12 bases between them.

This chain connects TRBV5-1 to TRBJ1-2; possible D gene TRBD1, 5 bases. Per the germline V gene, CDR1 is SGHRS and CDR2 is YFSETQ. The V and J ends lost 2 bases and 0 bases respectively, with 14 bases between them. This CDR3 contains 16 residues. The CDR3 loop reads CASSFGTRMTNYGYTF. CDR3 coding DNA: TGCGCCAGCAGCTTCGGGACCCGAATGACTAACTATGGCTACACCTTC.

This clone was found once. V usage is TRBV5-1 and J usage is TRBJ2-3; TRBD2 matches 8 bases. This CDR3 region has 14 residues. Germline loops: CDR1 SGHRS, CDR2 YFSETQ. The J segment lost 2 bases and the V segment lost 5 bases, leaving 4 bases of the junction unmatched. CDR3 coding DNA: TGCGCCAGCAGGTATAGCGGGGTCACAGATACGCAGTATTTT. Translating it yields CASRYSGVTDTQYF. Using reference TRBV5-1 and TRBJ2-3 for the parts outside the CDR3, the full variable domain is KAGVTQTPRYLIKTRGQQVTLSCSPISGHRSVSWYQQTPGQGLQFLFEYFSETQRNKGNFPGRFSGRQFSNSRSEMNVSTLELGDSALYLCASRYSGVTDTQYFGPGTRLTVL.

This clone appeared a single time. The chain links TRBV5-1 to TRBJ2-6; 8 nucleotides align to TRBD2. Trimming at V came to 4 bases and at J to 0 bases, leaving 6 bases not matched to a gene. Germline V gene data show CDR1 as SGHRS and CDR2 as YFSETQ. There are 17 residues in the CDR3. The CDR3 is CASSPGGGPSGANVLTF. CDR3 sequence (DNA): TGCGCCAGCAGCCCCGGGGGGGGTCCCTCTGGGGCCAACGTCCTGACTTTC.

The gene calls are TRBV18 and TRBJ1-1; no clear D gene. Germline assignment: CDR1 KGHSH and CDR2 LQKENI. Trimming stripped 0 bases from V and 0 bases from J, with 20 bases between. The CDR3 length is 19 residues. The CDR3 region is CASSPPIVRYEVLNTEAFF. The DNA of the CDR3 is TGTGCCAGCTCACCACCTATCGTACGCTATGAGGTGCTGAACACTGAAGCTTTCTTT.

The rearrangement uses TRBV19 and TRBJ2-7; 11 nucleotides line up with TRBD2. Looked up from germline, CDR1 is LNHDA and CDR2 is SQIVND (reference sequence). The trim removed 5 bases at V and 1 base at J, leaving 7 bases unmatched. The CDR3 has 16 amino acids. The chain's CDR3 is CASSRRGLADSYEQYF. The CDR3 nucleotides are TGTGCCAGTAGTCGAAGGGGACTAGCGGATTCCTACGAGCAGTACTTC. Based on the CDR3 plus reference TRBV19 and TRBJ2-7, the full variable domain is DGGITQSPKYLFRKEGQNVTLSCEQNLNHDAMYWYRQDPGQGLRLIYYSQIVNDFQKGDIAEGYSVSREKKESFPLTVTSAQKNPTAFYLCASSRRGLADSYEQYFGPGTRLTVT.

V usage is TRBV3-1 (or the pseudogene TRBV3-2) and J usage is TRBJ2-2; no clear D. Germline V gene data show CDR1 as LGHDT and CDR2 as YNNKEL (reference sequence). Trimming stripped 1 base from V and 1 base from J, with 7 bases between. The CDR3 is made up of 15 amino acids. CDR3 sequence: CASSQVNVNTGELFF. The CDR3 DNA is TGTGCCAGCAGCCAAGTAAACGTGAACACCGGGGAGCTGTTTTTT.

The V and J genes are TRBV3-1 (or the pseudogene TRBV3-2) and TRBJ2-2; a weak D match, TRBD1 (8 bases). Germline V CDR1 and CDR2: LGHDT, YNNKEL (reference sequence). The CDR3 is 17 amino acids. Between the trimmed V and J ends, which lost 4 bases and 5 bases, there was a span of 20 bases. The CDR3 here is CASSPRGTGGLTGELFF. As DNA, the CDR3 is TGTGCCAGCAGCCCCAGAGGCACAGGGGGACTAACCGGGGAGCTGTTTTTT.

This chain uses TRBV19 with TRBJ2-7, with 7 bases fitting TRBD1. CDR1 is LNHDA, CDR2 SQIVND, per germline (reference sequence). The CDR3 sequence is 14 residues long. With V trimmed by 4 bases and J by 3 bases, 6 bases remained unmatched. The chain's CDR3 is CASSNRRQGYEQYF. The CDR3 DNA follows: TGTGCCAGTAGTAACAGACGACAGGGCTACGAGCAGTACTTC.

The chain employs TRBV3-1 (or the pseudogene TRBV3-2) and TRBJ1-1; the D is unclear. The CDR3 is 14 amino acids. V was shortened by 4 bases and J by 0 bases, with 9 bases between the two germline ends. From germline, CDR1 is LGHDT and CDR2 YNNKEL (reference sequence). CDR3 nucleotide sequence: TGTGCCAGCAGCCCGAAGCATTTGAACACTGAAGCTTTCTTT. Amino acid sequence: CASSPKHLNTEAFF.

This chain's CDR3 is CATSDRTGGYEQYF. The DNA of the CDR3 is TGTGCCACCAGTGATCGGACAGGGGGATACGAGCAGTACTTC. The J gene is TRBJ2-7, the V gene TRBV24-1; 10 bases agree with TRBD1. The CDR3 covers 14 residues. V shed 3 bases and J 4 bases; nucleotides not matched to a gene: 2. Germline CDR1 and CDR2: KGHDR and SFDVKD.

The V call is TRBV10-3, the J call TRBJ1-2; a weak D match, TRBD1 (5 bases). The germline V gene has CDR1 ENHRY and CDR2 SYGVKD. There are 18 residues in the CDR3. Trimming took off 11 bases at V and 3 bases at J, with 31 bases between the two ends. Written as DNA, the CDR3 is TGTGCCGTCGGTAAGTCCGAGGGCCTACAGGCGTTTGACTATGGCTACACCTTC. Translation: CAVGKSEGLQAFDYGYTF.

This clone was found a few times. The genes are TRBV9 and TRBJ1-2; 8 nucleotides match TRBD1. The germline CDR1 and CDR2 sequences are SGDLS and YYNGEE. V gave up 0 bases and J gave up 6 bases; unmatched junction bases: 4. The CDR3 has 14 amino acids. CDR3 in amino acids: CASSVGVTGDGYTF. In DNA form, the CDR3 reads TGTGCCAGCAGCGTAGGTGTGACAGGGGATGGCTACACCTTC.

V usage is TRBV7-9 and J usage is TRBJ2-1, with 13 bases aligning to TRBD2. The length of the CDR3 is 14 residues. Germline CDR1 reads SEHNR; CDR2 reads FQNEAQ (reference sequence). V was clipped by 7 bases and J by 12 bases; unmatched bases: 9. The CDR3 nucleotides read TGTGCCAGCAACCTAGGACTAGCGGGGGAGTGGCAGTTCTTC. Amino acids: CASNLGLAGEWQFF. The full variable domain, in which reference TRBV7-9 and TRBJ2-1 provide the parts outside the CDR3, is DTGVSQNPRHKITKRGQNVTFRCDPISEHNRLYWYRQTLGQGPEFLTYFQNEAQLEKSRLLSDRFSAERPKGSFSTLEIQRTEQGDSAMYLCASNLGLAGEWQFFGPGTRLTVL.

This chain uses TRBV30 with TRBJ2-7; TRBD2 aligns across 10 bases. This CDR3 contains 14 residues. Germline values: CDR1 GTSNPN, CDR2 SVGIG (reference sequence). Trimming at V came to 2 bases and at J to 4 bases, leaving 5 bases not matched to a gene. The CDR3 DNA follows: TGTGCCTGGAGTAGCGGGGGGGCCTTATACGAGCAGTACTTC. It encodes CAWSSGGALYEQYF.

The J gene is TRBJ2-7, the V gene TRBV6-5; 8 bases line up with TRBD1. The germline V gene has CDR1 MNHEY and CDR2 SVGAGI. The CDR3 consists of 15 residues. The J segment lost 3 bases and the V segment lost 6 bases, leaving 10 bases of the junction unmatched. CDR3 loop: CASRRLDRVHYEQYF. CDR3 nucleotide sequence: TGTGCCAGCAGGCGACTGGACAGGGTCCACTACGAGCAGTACTTC.

This clone came up once. The gene calls are TRBV19 and TRBJ1-1, with no clear D. CDR3 length equals 14 residues. The germline V gene has CDR1 LNHDA and CDR2 SQIVND (reference sequence). Deletions cut 7 bases from V and 1 base from J, with 13 bases between. CDR3 nucleotide sequence: TGTGCCAGTACCACATATGAGGGGAACACTGAAGCTTTCTTT. This encodes CASTTYEGNTEAFF.

The chain carries TRBV28 and TRBJ2-1; 7 bases align to TRBD2. V was clipped by 5 bases and J by 10 bases; unmatched bases: 14. The CDR3 consists of 15 residues. Germline V gene sequence: CDR1 MDHEN, CDR2 SYDVKM. The CDR3 nucleotides read TGTGCCAGCAGTGGACTAGGACCTGTGTTGAGAGAGCAGTTCTTC. Translation gives CASSGLGPVLREQFF.